The clone carrying this T cell receptor (beta chain) was found a few times. Looked up from germline, CDR1 is SEHNR and CDR2 is FQNEAQ (reference sequence). This CDR3 has 17 residues. The junction had 11 bases not matched to a gene; V was cut back by 8 bases and J by 2 bases. These data originate in a study of T cells after posttransplantation cyclophosphamide. Assay: immunoSEQ multiplex PCR; the TCRdb copy retains only in-frame clones and omits some. The table includes several thousand clones, 75% to 95% detected once. The TCR originated in a woman aged 45-65 years in good health and a related stem cell transplant donor. The sample taken for sequencing was CD4+ T cells sorted from blood. The chain joins TRBV7-9 to TRBJ2-1; 11 bases agree with TRBD2. CDR3 DNA: TGTGCCAGCGAGGGCGGGACTAGCGGATTAACCTACAATGAGCAGTTCTTC. This encodes CASEGGTSGLTYNEQFF.